This TCR beta chain was found in a study of blood T cell repertoires in COVID-19. For the study at large: Specimens from acute and convalescent COVID-19 originated in the United States, Italy and Spain.

Trimming cost V 3 bases and J 3 bases, with 8 bases left between them. Germline CDR1 reads DFQATT; CDR2 reads SNEGSKA (reference sequence). This CDR3 comprises 12 residues. Sequencing was performed with immunoSEQ multiplex PCR; in TCRdb, only in-frame clones are kept and a portion is missing. This table has 210,000 or so clones, around 88% appearing once. The rearrangement uses TRBV20-1 and TRBJ1-1, with D hard to call. This clonotype was sampled from a young man with active or convalescent COVID-19. Sequencing input: peripheral blood. CDR3 sequence (DNA): TGCAGTGCTAGTACCCAGTACACTGAAGCTTTCTTT. Encoded protein: CSASTQYTEAFF.